This T cell receptor (beta chain) emerged from a study of PD-1 blockade in classical Hodgkin lymphoma. The study, taken as a whole, reports: Newly diagnosed patients reportedly trailed healthy donors in baseline TCR diversity.

Only in-frame clones appear in the TCRdb table, and some are missing; sequencing was by immunoSEQ multiplex PCR. This sample has tens of thousands of clones, with about 94% found just once. CDR3 size: 14 residues. V lost 6 bases and J lost 6, with 15 bases in between. CDR1 is MNHNS, CDR2 SASEGT, per germline. Details on this clone: The antigen is not known.

Time point here: newly diagnosed, previously untreated cHL patient sample. This receptor was obtained from a human donor with classical Hodgkin lymphoma. The chain is built from TRBV6-1 and TRBJ2-1; the D gene is possibly TRBD2 (5 bases). The sample consisted of peripheral blood mononuclear cells (PBMCs). The CDR3 DNA reads as TGTGCCAGCAGAGGACCGGGGTCCCTCAATGAGCAGTTCTTC. Translating gives CASRGPGSLNEQFF.